This T cell receptor beta chain emerged from a study of blood T cell repertoires in COVID-19. Overall study context: Samples of COVID-19 (acute and convalescent) were obtained from the United States, Italy and Spain. PBMCs, B-cell-depleted T cells, or T cells were the source of the cDNA or gDNA that made up the material.

Seattle patients were enrolled while actively infected and followed longitudinally. This clone was seen a single time. In the source study's methods: Cell counts per sample came from amplifying reference gene primers. Here immunoSEQ multiplex PCR was the method, and the copy in TCRdb shows in-frame clones only, minus some. V, J and clone size were drawn from that table, and D and trimming were deduced from the DNA. The sample yields about 130,000 clones, around 75% seen once. The CDR3 is made up of 14 amino acids. V was cut by 4 bases and J by 3 bases, with 10 bases left in between. The V gene's germline CDR1 is MNHEY and CDR2 SVGEGT.

The chain recombines TRBV6-2 or TRBV6-3 with TRBJ1-3; D remains unclear. The sequence was obtained from a woman in her 70s with COVID-19, enrolled during active disease. The sequencing input was peripheral blood. CDR3 region: CASSSTDRGNTIYF. The CDR3 bases are TGTGCCAGCAGTTCTACAGATCGTGGAAACACCATATATTTT.